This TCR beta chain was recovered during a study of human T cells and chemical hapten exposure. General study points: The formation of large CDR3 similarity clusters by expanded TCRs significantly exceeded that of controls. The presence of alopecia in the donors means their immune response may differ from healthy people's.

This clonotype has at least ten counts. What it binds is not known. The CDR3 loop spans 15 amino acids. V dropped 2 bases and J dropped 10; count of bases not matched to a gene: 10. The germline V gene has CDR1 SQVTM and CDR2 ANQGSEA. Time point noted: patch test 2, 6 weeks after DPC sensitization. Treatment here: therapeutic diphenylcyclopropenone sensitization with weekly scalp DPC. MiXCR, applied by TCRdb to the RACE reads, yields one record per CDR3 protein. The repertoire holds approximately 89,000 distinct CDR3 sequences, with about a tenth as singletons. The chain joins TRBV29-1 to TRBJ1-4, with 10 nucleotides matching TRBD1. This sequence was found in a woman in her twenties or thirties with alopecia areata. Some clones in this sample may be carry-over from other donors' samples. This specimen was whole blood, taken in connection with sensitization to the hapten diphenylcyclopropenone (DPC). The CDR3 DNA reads TGCAGCGTTGAAAAGTCGGGACAGGGGACGGGAAAACTGTTTTTT. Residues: CSVEKSGQGTGKLFF.